Below, one TCR beta chain is given with its context. This sample is drawn from a study of cytomegalovirus exposure and HLA in healthy donors. The V gene lost 4 bases and the J gene lost 7 bases, with 10 bases spanning the gap. The CDR3 is 12 residues long. Germline V gives CDR1 SQVTM, CDR2 ANQGSEA. The PCR had 60 Vbeta and 13 Jbeta primers. TCRdb's table, derived via immunoSEQ multiplex PCR, lists solely in-frame clones and lacks some. This table holds 150,000 to 200,000 clones, 80% to 90% found once. This TCR derives from a girl aged 10 to 17 in good health and CMV-seropositive. The chain combines TRBV29-1 with TRBJ2-2; D is possibly TRBD2 (5 bases). The specimen was PBMCs. CDR3 protein: CSVVSGFGELFF. Written as DNA, the CDR3 is TGCAGCGTTGTTTCGGGGTTCGGGGAGCTGTTTTTT.